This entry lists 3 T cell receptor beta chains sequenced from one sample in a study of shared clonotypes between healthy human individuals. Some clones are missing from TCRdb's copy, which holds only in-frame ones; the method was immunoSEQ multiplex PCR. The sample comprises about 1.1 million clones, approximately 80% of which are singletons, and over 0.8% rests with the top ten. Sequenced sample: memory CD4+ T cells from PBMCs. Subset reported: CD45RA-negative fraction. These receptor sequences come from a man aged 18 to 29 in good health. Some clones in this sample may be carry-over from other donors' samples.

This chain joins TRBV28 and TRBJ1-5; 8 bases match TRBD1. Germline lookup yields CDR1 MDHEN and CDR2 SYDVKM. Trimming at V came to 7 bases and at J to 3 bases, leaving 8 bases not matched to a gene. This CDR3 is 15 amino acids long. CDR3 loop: CASTYGQGYNQPQHF. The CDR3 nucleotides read TGTGCCAGCACCTACGGACAGGGTTACAATCAGCCCCAGCATTTT.

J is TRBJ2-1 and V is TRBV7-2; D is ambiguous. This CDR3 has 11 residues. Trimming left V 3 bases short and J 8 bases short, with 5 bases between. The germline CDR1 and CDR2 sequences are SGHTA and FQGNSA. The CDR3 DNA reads TGTGCCAGCAGCTTTTTAGATGAGCAGTTCTTC. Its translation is CASSFLDEQFF.

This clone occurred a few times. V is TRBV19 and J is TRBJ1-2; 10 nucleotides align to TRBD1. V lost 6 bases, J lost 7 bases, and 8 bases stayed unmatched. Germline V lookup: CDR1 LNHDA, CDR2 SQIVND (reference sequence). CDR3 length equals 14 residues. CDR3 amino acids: CASRDPDRGPGYTF. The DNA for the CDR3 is TGTGCCAGTAGGGATCCAGACAGGGGGCCTGGCTACACCTTC. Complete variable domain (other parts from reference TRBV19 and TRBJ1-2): DGGITQSPKYLFRKEGQNVTLSCEQNLNHDAMYWYRQDPGQGLRLIYYSQIVNDFQKGDIAEGYSVSREKKESFPLTVTSAQKNPTAFYLCASRDPDRGPGYTFGSGTRLTVV.